Listed below are T cell receptor beta chains from one sample, sequenced in a study of T-cell reconstitution after alpha-beta-depleted transplantation in children. TCRdb ran MiXCR on the PCR reads and lists one entry per CDR3 protein. The sample has 200,000 to 300,000 distinct CDR3 sequences, under 30% seen once. This specimen consisted of PBMCs, obtained before TCRalphabeta/CD19-depleted stem cell transplant. These TCRs come from a girl aged 2-10 years with Fanconi anemia, due to receive a stem cell transplant. CDR3s include the opening cysteine and the closing phenylalanine or tryptophan. Fields, in order: CDR3 length, clone size, J gene, V gene, D gene, CDR3 protein, CDR3 DNA. A D gene is named only where the DNA matches it firmly. Size tells how often a clone was seen (once, few, many) or the class of an expanded clone, and some rows leave it out.

CDR3 length: 16; clone size: few; J gene: TRBJ2-5; V gene: TRBV29-1; D gene: TRBD2; CDR3 protein: CSVAGLAGPLQETQYF; CDR3 DNA: TGCAGCGTTGCCGGACTAGCGGGTCCTCTACAAGAGACCCAGTACTTC
CDR3 length: 15; clone size: many; J gene: TRBJ2-2; V gene: TRBV12-3/TRBV12-4; D gene: TRBD1; CDR3 protein: CASTTRQGQTGELFF; CDR3 DNA: TGTGCCAGCACCACTAGACAGGGGCAGACCGGGGAGCTGTTTTTT
CDR3 length: 14; clone size: many; J gene: TRBJ2-1; V gene: TRBV6-5; D gene: .; CDR3 protein: CASSGSGPYNEQFF; CDR3 DNA: TGTGCCAGCAGCGGCAGCGGGCCCTACAATGAGCAGTTCTTC
CDR3 length: 14; clone size: .; J gene: TRBJ2-3; V gene: TRBV29-1; D gene: .; CDR3 protein: CSVEVGRGTDTQYF; CDR3 DNA: TGCAGCGTTGAGGTGGGGCGGGGCACAGATACGCAGTATTTT
CDR3 length: 15; clone size: .; J gene: TRBJ2-1; V gene: TRBV5-1; D gene: .; CDR3 protein: CASSLSGLSYNEQFF; CDR3 DNA: TGCGCCAGCAGTCTGTCAGGGCTCTCCTACAATGAGCAGTTCTTC
CDR3 length: 14; clone size: few; J gene: TRBJ2-3; V gene: TRBV29-1; D gene: TRBD2; CDR3 protein: CSVRRLAVGDTQYF; CDR3 DNA: TGCAGCGTTCGGAGACTAGCGGTAGGCGATACGCAGTATTTT
CDR3 length: 14; clone size: many; J gene: TRBJ2-7; V gene: TRBV10-3; D gene: .; CDR3 protein: CAISERLQGYEQYF; CDR3 DNA: TGTGCCATCAGTGAAAGATTACAGGGCTACGAGCAGTACTTC
CDR3 length: 16; clone size: many; J gene: TRBJ2-7; V gene: TRBV7-2; D gene: TRBD2; CDR3 protein: CASSATGLAGSYEQYF; CDR3 DNA: TGTGCCAGCAGCGCAACGGGACTAGCGGGAAGTTACGAGCAGTACTTC
CDR3 length: 14; clone size: many; J gene: TRBJ2-5; V gene: TRBV9; D gene: .; CDR3 protein: CASSVGLGQETQYF; CDR3 DNA: TGTGCCAGCAGCGTAGGACTAGGGCAAGAGACCCAGTACTTC
CDR3 length: 18; clone size: .; J gene: TRBJ2-5; V gene: TRBV7-3; D gene: TRBD2; CDR3 protein: CASSSGLAGGPVQETQYF; CDR3 DNA: TGTGCCAGCAGCTCCGGACTAGCGGGAGGGCCGGTACAAGAGACCCAGTACTTC
CDR3 length: 16; clone size: .; J gene: TRBJ2-7; V gene: TRBV20-1; D gene: .; CDR3 protein: CSARDPSSTQVYEQYF; CDR3 DNA: TGCAGTGCTAGAGATCCTAGCTCCACGCAAGTCTACGAGCAGTACTTC
CDR3 length: 14; clone size: .; J gene: TRBJ2-2; V gene: TRBV6-1; D gene: TRBD2; CDR3 protein: CATHSSGGTGELFF; CDR3 DNA: TGTGCCACCCACTCGTCGGGGGGCACCGGGGAGCTGTTTTTT
CDR3 length: 14; clone size: .; J gene: TRBJ1-1; V gene: TRBV7-6; D gene: .; CDR3 protein: CASSAGLSNTEAFF; CDR3 DNA: TGTGCCAGCAGCGCAGGGTTATCGAACACTGAAGCTTTCTTT
CDR3 length: 13; clone size: .; J gene: TRBJ2-7; V gene: TRBV29-1; D gene: TRBD1; CDR3 protein: CSASTGFIHEQYF; CDR3 DNA: TGCAGCGCCTCGACAGGGTTTATACACGAGCAGTACTTC
CDR3 length: 13; clone size: many; J gene: TRBJ1-3; V gene: TRBV29-1; D gene: .; CDR3 protein: CSVEDRSGNTIYF; CDR3 DNA: TGCAGCGTTGAGGACAGATCTGGAAACACCATATATTTT
CDR3 length: 15; clone size: few; J gene: TRBJ2-7; V gene: TRBV5-1; D gene: TRBD1; CDR3 protein: CASSPIWTGWHEQYF; CDR3 DNA: TGCGCCAGCAGCCCGATTTGGACAGGGTGGCACGAGCAGTACTTC
CDR3 length: 15; clone size: many; J gene: TRBJ2-5; V gene: TRBV29-1; D gene: .; CDR3 protein: CSVQKDAFMGETQYF; CDR3 DNA: TGCAGCGTTCAAAAGGACGCCTTTATGGGAGAGACCCAGTACTTC
CDR3 length: 11; clone size: many; J gene: TRBJ2-3; V gene: TRBV10-3; D gene: .; CDR3 protein: CAISGSDTQYF; CDR3 DNA: TGTGCCATCTCAGGGTCAGATACGCAGTATTTT
CDR3 length: 16; clone size: many; J gene: TRBJ2-3; V gene: TRBV11-2; D gene: TRBD2; CDR3 protein: CASSLSPTSGAQRRYF; CDR3 DNA: TGTGCCAGCAGCTTATCCCCGACTAGCGGTGCCCAGCGTCGGTATTTT
CDR3 length: 14; clone size: .; J gene: TRBJ2-3; V gene: TRBV2; D gene: .; CDR3 protein: CASSEPNLADTQYF; CDR3 DNA: TGTGCCAGCAGTGAACCCAACTTAGCTGATACGCAGTATTTT
CDR3 length: 15; clone size: once; J gene: TRBJ2-7; V gene: TRBV28; D gene: TRBD2; CDR3 protein: CASRRLAGGSYEQYF; CDR3 DNA: TGTGCCAGCAGACGACTAGCGGGGGGATCCTACGAGCAGTACTTC
CDR3 length: 11; clone size: .; J gene: TRBJ2-2; V gene: TRBV4-1; D gene: .; CDR3 protein: CASSERGELFF; CDR3 DNA: TGCGCCAGCAGCGAGAGGGGGGAGCTGTTTTTT
CDR3 length: 15; clone size: many; J gene: TRBJ1-1; V gene: TRBV20-1; D gene: .; CDR3 protein: CSARAFFPVDTEAFF; CDR3 DNA: TGCAGTGCTAGAGCGTTTTTCCCGGTGGACACTGAAGCTTTCTTT
CDR3 length: 14; clone size: .; J gene: TRBJ2-2; V gene: TRBV25-1; D gene: .; CDR3 protein: CASEGRPGTGELFF; CDR3 DNA: TGTGCCAGCGAGGGAAGGCCGGGCACCGGGGAGCTGTTTTTT
CDR3 length: 11; clone size: many; J gene: TRBJ2-2; V gene: TRBV29-1; D gene: .; CDR3 protein: CSVASTGELFF; CDR3 DNA: TGCAGCGTTGCATCCACCGGGGAGCTGTTTTTT
CDR3 length: 13; clone size: once; J gene: TRBJ2-3; V gene: TRBV5-1; D gene: .; CDR3 protein: CASTVPGTDTQYF; CDR3 DNA: TGCGCCAGCACCGTGCCGGGTACAGATACGCAGTATTTT
CDR3 length: 16; clone size: few; J gene: TRBJ2-7; V gene: TRBV6-1; D gene: .; CDR3 protein: CASSEALRGYGFKQYF; CDR3 DNA: TGTGCCAGCAGTGAAGCGCTTCGGGGGTACGGTTTCAAGCAGTACTTC
CDR3 length: 16; clone size: few; J gene: TRBJ2-1; V gene: TRBV29-1; D gene: .; CDR3 protein: CSVEDPGISSYNEQFF; CDR3 DNA: TGCAGCGTCGAAGATCCAGGGATAAGCTCCTACAATGAGCAGTTCTTC
CDR3 length: 15; clone size: many; J gene: TRBJ2-1; V gene: TRBV7-6; D gene: TRBD2; CDR3 protein: CASSFQSGSYNEQFF; CDR3 DNA: TGTGCCAGCAGCTTTCAGAGCGGGAGCTACAATGAGCAGTTCTTC
CDR3 length: 15; clone size: few; J gene: TRBJ2-3; V gene: TRBV29-1; D gene: .; CDR3 protein: CSVVFQSPFTDTQYF; CDR3 DNA: TGCAGCGTTGTTTTTCAATCGCCCTTCACAGATACGCAGTATTTT
CDR3 length: 15; clone size: many; J gene: TRBJ2-1; V gene: TRBV20-1; D gene: .; CDR3 protein: CSAPPGGTPRNEQFF; CDR3 DNA: TGCAGTGCTCCCCCCGGGGGTACCCCCAGGAATGAGCAGTTCTTC
CDR3 length: 16; clone size: few; J gene: TRBJ2-2; V gene: TRBV30; D gene: TRBD2; CDR3 protein: CARGARAGTSPGELFF; CDR3 DNA: TGTGCACGAGGGGCCCGGGCCGGGACTAGCCCCGGGGAGCTGTTTTTT
CDR3 length: 13; clone size: many; J gene: TRBJ1-1; V gene: TRBV25-1; D gene: .; CDR3 protein: CASSEAMNTEAFF; CDR3 DNA: TGTGCCAGCAGTGAGGCGATGAACACTGAAGCTTTCTTT
CDR3 length: 12; clone size: few; J gene: TRBJ2-7; V gene: TRBV6-6; D gene: .; CDR3 protein: CASSHDSSEQYF; CDR3 DNA: TGTGCCAGCAGCCACGACAGCTCCGAGCAGTACTTC
CDR3 length: 18; clone size: .; J gene: TRBJ2-3; V gene: TRBV7-8; D gene: .; CDR3 protein: CASSQQREALFSTDTQYF; CDR3 DNA: TGTGCCAGCAGCCAACAAAGGGAGGCACTATTTAGCACAGATACGCAGTATTTT
CDR3 length: 16; clone size: many; J gene: TRBJ2-1; V gene: TRBV6-1; D gene: .; CDR3 protein: CASSEASGAGYNEQFF; CDR3 DNA: TGTGCCAGCAGTGAAGCGTCCGGGGCAGGTTACAATGAGCAGTTCTTC
CDR3 length: 14; clone size: .; J gene: TRBJ2-3; V gene: TRBV25-1; D gene: .; CDR3 protein: CASSESEYSDTQYF; CDR3 DNA: TGTGCCAGCAGTGAATCCGAGTACTCAGATACGCAGTATTTT
CDR3 length: 17; clone size: few; J gene: TRBJ2-6; V gene: TRBV7-6; D gene: TRBD1; CDR3 protein: CASSFRQGSVGANVLTF; CDR3 DNA: TGTGCCAGCAGCTTCAGACAGGGAAGCGTTGGGGCCAACGTCCTGACTTTC
CDR3 length: 14; clone size: many; J gene: TRBJ2-7; V gene: TRBV12-3/TRBV12-4; D gene: .; CDR3 protein: CASSLGLRHEEQYF; CDR3 DNA: TGTGCCAGCAGTTTGGGGCTACGCCACGAGGAGCAGTACTTC
CDR3 length: 15; clone size: .; J gene: TRBJ2-3; V gene: TRBV20-1; D gene: TRBD2; CDR3 protein: CSALSGGAFSDTQYF; CDR3 DNA: TGCAGTGCTCTTAGCGGGGGGGCATTCTCAGATACGCAGTATTTT
CDR3 length: 18; clone size: .; J gene: TRBJ2-1; V gene: TRBV19; D gene: TRBD2; CDR3 protein: CASSRLAGLSGMYNEQFF; CDR3 DNA: TGTGCCAGTAGTAGACTAGCGGGACTGAGTGGAATGTACAATGAGCAGTTCTTC
CDR3 length: 16; clone size: many; J gene: TRBJ2-1; V gene: TRBV9; D gene: .; CDR3 protein: CASSAGGSRTDNEQFF; CDR3 DNA: TGTGCCAGCAGCGCCGGAGGGAGCCGTACGGACAATGAGCAGTTCTTC
CDR3 length: 15; clone size: few; J gene: TRBJ2-2; V gene: TRBV6-1; D gene: .; CDR3 protein: CASMSDRGSTGELFF; CDR3 DNA: TGTGCCAGCATGTCAGACAGAGGGTCCACCGGGGAGCTGTTTTTT
CDR3 length: 17; clone size: many; J gene: TRBJ2-1; V gene: TRBV12-3/TRBV12-4; D gene: TRBD2; CDR3 protein: CAVGGYQRGPNYNEQFF; CDR3 DNA: TGTGCCGTGGGGGGATACCAGCGGGGACCTAACTACAATGAGCAGTTCTTC